The T cell receptor (beta chain) under discussion was sequenced for a study of T cells in Graves' hyperthyroidism and ophthalmopathy. General study points: Most clonotypes expanded in the thyroid (above 0.001) were also present in blood.

Used for diagnoses were clinical symptoms, serum thyroxine and TRAb, thyroid ultrasound and orbital computed tomography. Amplification targeted TCR beta CDR3 regions from RNA transcripts. The HTBI set primed first-round TCR CDR3 RT-PCR. TCRdb passed the multiplex PCR reads through MiXCR, listing each CDR3 protein once. The table shows roughly 500,000 distinct CDR3 sequences, with 46% occurring only once. V was shortened by 2 bases and J by 13 bases, with 15 bases between the two germline ends. CDR1 and CDR2 (germline): SGHTA, FQGTGA. This CDR3 spans 14 amino acids. Ten or more counts support this clonotype. What it recognizes is unknown.

The receptor was isolated from an adult woman with Graves' disease, either hyperthyroidism or ophthalmopathy (not recorded which). Material for sequencing was peripheral blood or thyroid tissue (not recorded which). This sequence joins TRBV7-3 and TRBJ1-6; D remains unclear. The CDR3 here is CASSLEPHSGPLHF. Here the CDR3 DNA reads TGTGCCAGCAGCTTAGAGCCCCATAGCGGTCCCCTCCACTTT.